A selection of T cell receptor beta chains follows, all from one sample in a study of cytomegalovirus exposure and HLA in healthy donors. Clones were sequenced by immunoSEQ multiplex PCR, and TCRdb holds only the in-frame ones, with some missing. The table shows tens of thousands of clones, with 85% occurring only once. The sample was PBMCs. All receptors come from a young man in good health and CMV-seronegative. CDR3s include the opening cysteine and the closing phenylalanine or tryptophan. The D gene is left open where the match is weak. Size values are once, few and many counts, or a class for expanded clones, and some rows have none.

-	-	TRBV6-5	TRBJ1-6	TGTGCCAGCAGTTCCGACGGGACTGATTATAATTCACCCCTCCACTTT	CASSSDGTDYNSPLHF
-	-	TRBV5-1	TRBJ2-7	TGCGCCAGCAGCTTAATGGCCGACGAGCAGTACTTC	CASSLMADEQYF
-	TRBD1	TRBV7-2	TRBJ2-7	TGTGCCAGCAGCTCGGGACAGATCCTCGAGCAGTACTTC	CASSSGQILEQYF
-	TRBD2	TRBV9	TRBJ2-7	TGTGCCAGCAGCTCGAGTGGGACTACCTACGAGCAGTACTTC	CASSSSGTTYEQYF
once	TRBD1	TRBV7-8	TRBJ2-1	TGTGCCTCAACCGACTCCGGGACAGTGATAGGGGAGCAGTTCTTC	CASTDSGTVIGEQFF
-	-	TRBV7-2	TRBJ1-6	TGTGCCAGCAGCTCGGTTTACCGAGGGAATTCACCCCTCCACTTT	CASSSVYRGNSPLHF
-	TRBD1	TRBV27	TRBJ1-2	TGTGCCAGCAGTGCCTTCCGGGACAGGGTAGCTAACTATGGCTACACCTTC	CASSAFRDRVANYGYTF
-	-	TRBV9	TRBJ1-3	TGTGCCAGCGGGCCTGGAAACACCATATATTTT	CASGPGNTIYF
-	TRBD2	TRBV27	TRBJ2-2	TGTGCCAGCAGGGGGGGGAGGGCGAACACCGGGGAGCTGTTTTTT	CASRGGRANTGELFF
-	-	TRBV7-2	TRBJ1-3	TGTGCCAGCAGGGCCTCTGGAAACACCATATATTTT	CASRASGNTIYF
-	TRBD2	TRBV27	TRBJ2-2	TGTGCCAGCAGTCCACACATTACCTCACTAGCGCCACGGGCCGGGGAGCTGTTTTTT	CASSPHITSLAPRAGELFF
many	TRBD1	TRBV4-2	TRBJ1-4	TGTGCCAGCAGCCAAGATCCGGGACAGGGCAATGAAAAACTGTTTTTT	CASSQDPGQGNEKLFF
-	-	TRBV7-9	TRBJ1-1	TGTGCCAGCAGCTTAGCAAGTCGGGCGGAGGGGGCTTTCTTT	CASSLASRAEGAFF
-	-	TRBV19	TRBJ1-2	TGTGCCAGTAGGTCGAGATCCAGGGTTGGCTATGGCTACACCTTC	CASRSRSRVGYGYTF
once	-	TRBV2	TRBJ2-3	TGTGCCAGCAGTCCTAACGACTTAGGATACACAGATACGCAGTATTTT	CASSPNDLGYTDTQYF
-	TRBD1	TRBV7-9	TRBJ1-5	TGTGCCAGCAGCCCTACGGGACAGGGGGCCGTAAGCAATCAGCCCCAGCATTTT	CASSPTGQGAVSNQPQHF
-	TRBD1	TRBV5-6	TRBJ2-3	TGTGCCAGCAGCTTGGTGGGGACAGGGGGGGATACGCAGTATTTT	CASSLVGTGGDTQYF
-	TRBD1	TRBV11-2	TRBJ2-3	TGTGCCAGCAGCCGGACAGGTTCCCGCACAGATACGCAGTATTTT	CASSRTGSRTDTQYF